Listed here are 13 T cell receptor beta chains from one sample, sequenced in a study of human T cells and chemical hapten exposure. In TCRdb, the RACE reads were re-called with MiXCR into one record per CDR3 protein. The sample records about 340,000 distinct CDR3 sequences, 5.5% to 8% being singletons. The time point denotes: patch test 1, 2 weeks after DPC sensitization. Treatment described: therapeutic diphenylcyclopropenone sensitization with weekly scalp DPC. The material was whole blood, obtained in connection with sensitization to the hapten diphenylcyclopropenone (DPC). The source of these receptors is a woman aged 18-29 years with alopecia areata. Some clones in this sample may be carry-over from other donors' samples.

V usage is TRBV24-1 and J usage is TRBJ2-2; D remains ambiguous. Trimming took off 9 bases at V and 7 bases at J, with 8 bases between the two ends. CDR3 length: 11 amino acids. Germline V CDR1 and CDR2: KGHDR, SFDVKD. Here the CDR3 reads CATENYGELFF. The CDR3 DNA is TGTGCCACCGAAAACTACGGGGAGCTGTTTTTT.

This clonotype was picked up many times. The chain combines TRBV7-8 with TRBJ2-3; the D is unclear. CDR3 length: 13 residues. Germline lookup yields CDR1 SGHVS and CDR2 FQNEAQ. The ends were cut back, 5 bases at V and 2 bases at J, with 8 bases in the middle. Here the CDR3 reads CASSGLYTDTQYF. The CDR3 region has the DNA TGTGCCAGCAGCGGCCTTTACACAGATACGCAGTATTTT.

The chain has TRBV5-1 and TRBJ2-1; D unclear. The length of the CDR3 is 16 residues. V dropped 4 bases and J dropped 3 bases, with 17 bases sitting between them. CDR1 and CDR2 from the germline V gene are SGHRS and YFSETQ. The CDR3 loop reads CASSLPRLGIYNEQFF. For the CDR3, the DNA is TGCGCCAGCAGCCTACCCCGCCTAGGGATCTACAATGAGCAGTTCTTC.

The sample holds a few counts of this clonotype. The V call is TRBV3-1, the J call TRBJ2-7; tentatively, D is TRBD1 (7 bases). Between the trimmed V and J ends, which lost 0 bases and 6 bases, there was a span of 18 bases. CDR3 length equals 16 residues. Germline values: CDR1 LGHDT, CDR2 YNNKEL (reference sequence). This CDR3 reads CASSQEGLQGGVEQYF. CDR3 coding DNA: TGTGCCAGCAGCCAAGAAGGTTTGCAGGGGGGAGTCGAGCAGTACTTC.

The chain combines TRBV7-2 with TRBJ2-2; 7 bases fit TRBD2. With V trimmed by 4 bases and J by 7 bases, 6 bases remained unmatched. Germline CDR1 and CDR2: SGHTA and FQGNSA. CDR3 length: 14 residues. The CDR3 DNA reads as TGTGCCAGCAGCTACGGGACTACGGGCGGGGAGCTGTTTTTT. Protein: CASSYGTTGGELFF.

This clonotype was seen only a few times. This chain's CDR3 is CASSLLFTSPLHF. In DNA form, the CDR3 reads TGTGCCAGCAGCTTACTTTTCACTTCACCCCTCCACTTT. V gene TRBV7-9 combines with J gene TRBJ1-6, with D hard to call. Germline V gene data show CDR1 as SEHNR and CDR2 as FQNEAQ (reference sequence). The CDR3 consists of 13 residues. With 2 bases removed from V and 9 bases from J, the gap between germline ends came to 8 bases.

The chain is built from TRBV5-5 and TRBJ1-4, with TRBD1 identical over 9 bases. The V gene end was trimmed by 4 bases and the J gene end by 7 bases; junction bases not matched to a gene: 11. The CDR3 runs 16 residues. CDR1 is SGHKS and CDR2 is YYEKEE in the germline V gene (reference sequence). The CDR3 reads CASSPHVGTGLEKLFF. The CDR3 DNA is TGTGCCAGCAGCCCCCACGTCGGGACAGGGCTTGAAAAACTGTTTTTT.

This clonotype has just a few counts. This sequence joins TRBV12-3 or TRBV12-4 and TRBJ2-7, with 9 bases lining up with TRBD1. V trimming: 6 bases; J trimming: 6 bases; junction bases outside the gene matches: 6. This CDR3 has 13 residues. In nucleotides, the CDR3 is TGTGCCAGCAGCCTCAAGACAGGGGGCGAGCAGTACTTC. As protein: CASSLKTGGEQYF.

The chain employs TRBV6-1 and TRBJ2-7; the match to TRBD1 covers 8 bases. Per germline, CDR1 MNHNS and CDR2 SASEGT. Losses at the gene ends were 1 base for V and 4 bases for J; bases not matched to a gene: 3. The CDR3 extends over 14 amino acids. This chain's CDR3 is CASSEDRGFYEQYF. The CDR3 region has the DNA TGTGCCAGCAGTGAAGACAGGGGGTTTTACGAGCAGTACTTC.

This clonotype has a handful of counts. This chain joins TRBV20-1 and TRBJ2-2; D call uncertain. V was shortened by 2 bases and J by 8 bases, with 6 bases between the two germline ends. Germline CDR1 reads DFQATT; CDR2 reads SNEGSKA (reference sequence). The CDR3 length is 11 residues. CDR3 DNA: TGCAGTGCTAGATCGACGGGGGAGCTGTTTTTT. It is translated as CSARSTGELFF.

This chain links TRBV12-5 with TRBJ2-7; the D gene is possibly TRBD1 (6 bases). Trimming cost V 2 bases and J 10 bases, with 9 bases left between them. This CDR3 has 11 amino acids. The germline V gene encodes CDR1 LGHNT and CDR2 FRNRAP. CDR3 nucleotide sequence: TGTGCTAGTGGTTTGAGACAGGTCCAGTACTTC. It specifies CASGLRQVQYF.

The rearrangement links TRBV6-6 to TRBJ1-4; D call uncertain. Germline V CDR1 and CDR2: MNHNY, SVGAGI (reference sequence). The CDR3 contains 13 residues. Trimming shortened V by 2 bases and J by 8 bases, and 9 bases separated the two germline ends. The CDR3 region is CASSYRDGEKLFF. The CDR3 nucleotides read TGTGCCAGCAGTTACAGGGATGGGGAAAAACTGTTTTTT.

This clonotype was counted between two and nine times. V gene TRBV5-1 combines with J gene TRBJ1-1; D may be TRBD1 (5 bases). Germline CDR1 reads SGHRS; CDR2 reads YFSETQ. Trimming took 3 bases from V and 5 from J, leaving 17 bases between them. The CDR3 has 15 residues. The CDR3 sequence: CASSWKDFGGTEAFF. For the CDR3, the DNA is TGCGCCAGCAGCTGGAAGGACTTTGGGGGGACTGAAGCTTTCTTT.